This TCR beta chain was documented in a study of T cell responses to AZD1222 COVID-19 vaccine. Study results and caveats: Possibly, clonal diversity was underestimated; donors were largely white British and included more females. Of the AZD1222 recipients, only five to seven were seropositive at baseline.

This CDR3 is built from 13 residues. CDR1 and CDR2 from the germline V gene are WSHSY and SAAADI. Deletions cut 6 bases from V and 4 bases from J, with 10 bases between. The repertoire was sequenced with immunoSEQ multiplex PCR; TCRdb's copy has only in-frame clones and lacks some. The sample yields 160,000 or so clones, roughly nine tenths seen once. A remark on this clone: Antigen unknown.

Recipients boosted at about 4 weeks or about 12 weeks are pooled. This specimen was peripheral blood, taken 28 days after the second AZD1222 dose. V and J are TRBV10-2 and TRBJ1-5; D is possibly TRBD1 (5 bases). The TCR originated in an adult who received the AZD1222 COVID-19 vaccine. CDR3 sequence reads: CASSRDLNQPQHF. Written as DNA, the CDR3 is TGCGCCAGCAGCCGGGACTTAAATCAGCCCCAGCATTTT.